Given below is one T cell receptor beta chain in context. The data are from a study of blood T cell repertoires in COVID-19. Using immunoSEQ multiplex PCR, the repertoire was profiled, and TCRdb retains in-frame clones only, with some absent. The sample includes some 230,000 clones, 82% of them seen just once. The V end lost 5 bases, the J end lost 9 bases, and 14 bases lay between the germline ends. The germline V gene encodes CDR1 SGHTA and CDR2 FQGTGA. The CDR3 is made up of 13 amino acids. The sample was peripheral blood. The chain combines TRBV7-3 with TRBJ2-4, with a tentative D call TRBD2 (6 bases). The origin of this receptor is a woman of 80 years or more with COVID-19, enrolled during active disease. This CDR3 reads CASSQQEGSIQYF. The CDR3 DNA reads TGTGCCAGCAGCCAACAGGAGGGGAGCATTCAGTACTTC.